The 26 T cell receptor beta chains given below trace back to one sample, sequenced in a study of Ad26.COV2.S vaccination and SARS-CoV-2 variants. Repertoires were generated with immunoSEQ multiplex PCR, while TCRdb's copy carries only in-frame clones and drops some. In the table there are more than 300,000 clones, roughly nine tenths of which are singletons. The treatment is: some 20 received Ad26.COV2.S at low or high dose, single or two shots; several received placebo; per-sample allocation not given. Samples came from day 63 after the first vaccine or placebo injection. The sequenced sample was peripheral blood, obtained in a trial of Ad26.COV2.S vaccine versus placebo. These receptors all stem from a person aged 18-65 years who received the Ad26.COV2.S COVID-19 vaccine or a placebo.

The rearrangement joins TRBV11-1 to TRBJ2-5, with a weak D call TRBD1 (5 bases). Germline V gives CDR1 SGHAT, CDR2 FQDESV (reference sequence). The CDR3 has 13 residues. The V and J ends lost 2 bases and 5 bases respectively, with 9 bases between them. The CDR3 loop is CASSLYRLETQYF. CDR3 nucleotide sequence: TGTGCCAGCAGCTTATACAGGTTGGAGACCCAGTACTTC.

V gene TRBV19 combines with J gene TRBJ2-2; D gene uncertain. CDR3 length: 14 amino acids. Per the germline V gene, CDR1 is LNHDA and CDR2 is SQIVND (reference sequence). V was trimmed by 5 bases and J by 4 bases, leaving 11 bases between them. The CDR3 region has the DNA TGTGCCAGTAGTTCCCAACAGAGCACCGGGGAGCTGTTTTTT. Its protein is CASSSQQSTGELFF. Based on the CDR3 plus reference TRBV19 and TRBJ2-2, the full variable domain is DGGITQSPKYLFRKEGQNVTLSCEQNLNHDAMYWYRQDPGQGLRLIYYSQIVNDFQKGDIAEGYSVSREKKESFPLTVTSAQKNPTAFYLCASSSQQSTGELFFGEGSRLTVL.

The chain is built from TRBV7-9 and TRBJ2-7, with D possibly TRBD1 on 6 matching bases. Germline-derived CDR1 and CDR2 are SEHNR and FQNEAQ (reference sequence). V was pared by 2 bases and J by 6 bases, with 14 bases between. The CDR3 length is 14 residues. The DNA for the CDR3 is TGTGCCAGCAGCTTATACTCACAGGGCGGCGAGCAGTACTTC. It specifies CASSLYSQGGEQYF.

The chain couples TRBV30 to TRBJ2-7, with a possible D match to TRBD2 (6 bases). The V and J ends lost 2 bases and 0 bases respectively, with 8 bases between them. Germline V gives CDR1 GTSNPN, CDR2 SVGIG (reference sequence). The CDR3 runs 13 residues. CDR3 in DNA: TGTGCCTGGAGTTTGGGGGGCTCCTACGAGCAGTACTTC. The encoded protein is CAWSLGGSYEQYF.

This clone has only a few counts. In DNA, the CDR3 is TGTGCCAGCAGCTACAGACAAGCGAACACTGAAGCTTTCTTT. Amino acid sequence: CASSYRQANTEAFF. The chain employs TRBV7-8 and TRBJ1-1; D is undetermined. The V end lost 4 bases, the J end lost 1 base, and 10 bases lay between the germline ends. The length of the CDR3 is 14 residues. Germline CDR1 SGHVS, CDR2 FQNEAQ.

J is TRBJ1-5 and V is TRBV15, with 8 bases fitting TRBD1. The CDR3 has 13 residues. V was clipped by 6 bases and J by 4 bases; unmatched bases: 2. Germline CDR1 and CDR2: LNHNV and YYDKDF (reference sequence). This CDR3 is CATSRQGNQPQHF. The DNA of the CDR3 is TGTGCCACCAGTCGACAGGGGAATCAGCCCCAGCATTTT.

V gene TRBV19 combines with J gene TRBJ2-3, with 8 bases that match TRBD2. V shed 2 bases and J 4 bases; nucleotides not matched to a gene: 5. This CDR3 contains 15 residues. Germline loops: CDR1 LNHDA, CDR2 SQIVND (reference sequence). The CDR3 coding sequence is TGTGCCAGTAGTATAAGCGGGGGCCCCCCAGATACGCAGTATTTT. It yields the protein CASSISGGPPDTQYF.

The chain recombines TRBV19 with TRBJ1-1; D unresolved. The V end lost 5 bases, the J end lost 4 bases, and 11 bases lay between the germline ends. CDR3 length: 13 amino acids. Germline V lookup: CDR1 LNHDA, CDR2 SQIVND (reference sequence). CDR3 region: CASSPPPPTEAFF. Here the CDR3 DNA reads TGTGCCAGTAGTCCACCCCCCCCCACTGAAGCTTTCTTT.

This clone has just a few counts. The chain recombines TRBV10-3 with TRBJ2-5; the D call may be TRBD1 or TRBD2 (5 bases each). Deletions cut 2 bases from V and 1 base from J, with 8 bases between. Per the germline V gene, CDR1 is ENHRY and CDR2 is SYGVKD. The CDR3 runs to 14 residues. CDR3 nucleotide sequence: TGTGCCATCAGTGAGCGAGGGGCCCAAGAGACCCAGTACTTC. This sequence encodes CAISERGAQETQYF.

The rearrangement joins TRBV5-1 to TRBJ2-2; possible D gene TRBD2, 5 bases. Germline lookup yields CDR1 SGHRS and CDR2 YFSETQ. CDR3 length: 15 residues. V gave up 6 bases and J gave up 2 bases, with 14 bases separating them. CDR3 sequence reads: CASTSRTGNTGELFF. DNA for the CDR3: TGCGCCAGCACCTCAAGGACTGGAAACACCGGGGAGCTGTTTTTT.

CDR3 loop: CASSRDRYTGELFF. The CDR3 region has the DNA TGTGCCAGCAGCCGGGACAGATACACCGGGGAGCTGTTTTTT. The chain recombines TRBV6-4 with TRBJ2-2; 7 bases are shared with TRBD1. Germline loops: CDR1 MRHNA, CDR2 SNTAGT. V lost 6 bases and J lost 3; bases outside the gene matches: 4. The length of the CDR3 is 14 residues.

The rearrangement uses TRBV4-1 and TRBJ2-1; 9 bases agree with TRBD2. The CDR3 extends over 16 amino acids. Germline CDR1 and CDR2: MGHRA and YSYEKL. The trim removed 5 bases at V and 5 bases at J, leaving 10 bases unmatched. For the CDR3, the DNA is TGCGCCAGCAGCGTATCCCCAGGACTAGCGAACAATGAGCAGTTCTTC. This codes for CASSVSPGLANNEQFF.

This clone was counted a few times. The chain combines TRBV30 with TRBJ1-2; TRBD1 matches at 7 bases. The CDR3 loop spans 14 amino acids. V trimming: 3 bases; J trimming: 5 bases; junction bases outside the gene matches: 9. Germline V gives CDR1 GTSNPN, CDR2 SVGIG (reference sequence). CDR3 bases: TGTGCCTGGAGACTACCGGACAGGATATATGGCTACACCTTC. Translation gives CAWRLPDRIYGYTF. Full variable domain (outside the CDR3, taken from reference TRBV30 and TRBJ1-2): SQTIHQWPATLVQPVGSPLSLECTVEGTSNPNLYWYRQAAGRGLQLLFYSVGIGQISSEVPQNLSASRPQDRQFILSSKKLLLSDSGFYLCAWRLPDRIYGYTFGSGTRLTVV.

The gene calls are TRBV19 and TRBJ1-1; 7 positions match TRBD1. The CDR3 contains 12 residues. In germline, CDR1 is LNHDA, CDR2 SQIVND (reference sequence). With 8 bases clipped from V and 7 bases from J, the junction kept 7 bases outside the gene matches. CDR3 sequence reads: CASSTGVGEAFF. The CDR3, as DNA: TGTGCCAGTTCCACAGGGGTAGGTGAAGCTTTCTTT.

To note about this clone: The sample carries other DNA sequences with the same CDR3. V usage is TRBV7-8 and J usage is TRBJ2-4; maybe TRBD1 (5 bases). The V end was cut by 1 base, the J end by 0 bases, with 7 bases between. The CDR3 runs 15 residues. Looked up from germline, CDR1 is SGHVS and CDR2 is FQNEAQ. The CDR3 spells CASSLDRLAKNIQYF. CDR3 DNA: TGTGCCAGCAGCTTAGACAGGCTAGCCAAAAACATTCAGTACTTC. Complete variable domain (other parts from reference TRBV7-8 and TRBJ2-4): GAGVSQSPRYKVAKRGQDVALRCDPISGHVSLFWYQQALGQGPEFLTYFQNEAQLDKSGLPSDRFFAERPEGSVSTLKIQRTQQEDSAVYLCASSLDRLAKNIQYFGAGTRLSVL.

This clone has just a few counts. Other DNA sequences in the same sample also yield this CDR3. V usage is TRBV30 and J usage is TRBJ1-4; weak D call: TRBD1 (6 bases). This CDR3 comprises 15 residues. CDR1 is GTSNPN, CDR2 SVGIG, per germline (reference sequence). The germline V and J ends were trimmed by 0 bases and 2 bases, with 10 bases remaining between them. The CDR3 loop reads CAWSVSGATNEKLFF. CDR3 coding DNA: TGTGCCTGGAGTGTTTCAGGGGCCACTAATGAAAAACTGTTTTTT.

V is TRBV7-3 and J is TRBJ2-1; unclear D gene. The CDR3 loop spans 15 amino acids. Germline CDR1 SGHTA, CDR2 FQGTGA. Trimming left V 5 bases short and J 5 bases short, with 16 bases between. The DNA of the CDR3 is TGTGCCAGCAGCCCCCAGAGACTGGCTAACAATGAGCAGTTCTTC. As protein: CASSPQRLANNEQFF.

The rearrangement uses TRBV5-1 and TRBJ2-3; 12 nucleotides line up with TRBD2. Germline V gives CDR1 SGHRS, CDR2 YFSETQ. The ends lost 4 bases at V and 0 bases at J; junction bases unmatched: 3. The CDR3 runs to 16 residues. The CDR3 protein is CASSPGLAGSTDTQYF. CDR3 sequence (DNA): TGCGCCAGCAGCCCCGGACTAGCGGGGAGCACAGATACGCAGTATTTT.

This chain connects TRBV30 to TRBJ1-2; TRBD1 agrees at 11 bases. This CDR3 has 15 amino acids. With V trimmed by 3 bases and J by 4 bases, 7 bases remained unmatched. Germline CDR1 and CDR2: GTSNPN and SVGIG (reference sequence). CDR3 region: CAWSEMGQGVYGYTF. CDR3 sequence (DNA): TGTGCCTGGAGCGAAATGGGACAGGGGGTCTATGGCTACACCTTC.

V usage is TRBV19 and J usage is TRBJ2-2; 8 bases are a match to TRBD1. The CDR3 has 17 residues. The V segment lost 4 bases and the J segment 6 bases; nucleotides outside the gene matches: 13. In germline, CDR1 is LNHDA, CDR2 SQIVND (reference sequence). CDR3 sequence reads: CASSTFGGRGLSGELFF. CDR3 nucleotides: TGTGCCAGTAGTACGTTCGGGGGCAGGGGGCTTTCCGGGGAGCTGTTTTTT.

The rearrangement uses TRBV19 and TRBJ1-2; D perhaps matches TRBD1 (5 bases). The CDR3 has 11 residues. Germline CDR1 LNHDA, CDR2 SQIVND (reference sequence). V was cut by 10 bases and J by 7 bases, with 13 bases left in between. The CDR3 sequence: CATLTGPGYTF. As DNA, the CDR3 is TGTGCCACCCTAACGGGACCTGGCTACACCTTC.

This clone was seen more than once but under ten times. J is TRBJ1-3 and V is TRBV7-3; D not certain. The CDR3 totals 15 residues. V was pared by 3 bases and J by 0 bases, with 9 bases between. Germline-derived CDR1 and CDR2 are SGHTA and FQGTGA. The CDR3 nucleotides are TGTGCCAGCAGCTTGGGCCCAACCTCTGGAAACACCATATATTTT. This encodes CASSLGPTSGNTIYF.

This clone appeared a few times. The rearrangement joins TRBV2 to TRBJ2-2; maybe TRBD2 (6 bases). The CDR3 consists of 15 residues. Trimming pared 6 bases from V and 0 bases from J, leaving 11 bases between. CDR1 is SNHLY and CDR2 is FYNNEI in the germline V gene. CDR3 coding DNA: TGTGCCAGCAGGCTACTAGCCTCGAACACCGGGGAGCTGTTTTTT. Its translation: CASRLLASNTGELFF.

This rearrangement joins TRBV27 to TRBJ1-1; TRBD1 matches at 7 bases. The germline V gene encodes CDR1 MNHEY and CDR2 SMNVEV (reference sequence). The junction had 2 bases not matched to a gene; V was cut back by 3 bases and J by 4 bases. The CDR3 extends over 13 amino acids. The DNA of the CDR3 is TGTGCCAGCAGTTTGGCAGGGGGCACTGAAGCTTTCTTT. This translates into CASSLAGGTEAFF.

Here the CDR3 reads CASSNRRGSGELFF. The CDR3 DNA reads TGTGCCAGTAGTAACCGAAGGGGCAGCGGGGAGCTGTTTTTT. The chain joins TRBV19 to TRBJ2-2, with D tentatively TRBD1 (5 bases). The CDR3 sequence is 14 residues long. V was clipped by 4 bases and J by 7 bases, with 13 bases between them. The V gene's germline CDR1 is LNHDA and CDR2 SQIVND (reference sequence).

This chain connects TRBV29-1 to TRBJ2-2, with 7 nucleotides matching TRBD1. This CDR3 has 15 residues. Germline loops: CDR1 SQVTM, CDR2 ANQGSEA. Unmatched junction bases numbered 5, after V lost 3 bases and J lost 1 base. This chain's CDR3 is CSVENRGLNTGELFF. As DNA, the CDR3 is TGCAGCGTTGAGAACAGGGGCCTGAACACCGGGGAGCTGTTTTTT.